A selection of T cell receptor beta chains follows, all from one sample in a study of cytomegalovirus exposure and HLA in healthy donors. The protocol was immunoSEQ multiplex PCR, while the TCRdb copy is restricted to in-frame clones and leaves out a portion. The sample includes around 65,000 clones. What was sequenced was PBMCs. The origin of the receptors is a boy under 18 in good health and CMV-seronegative. Each CDR3 is given with its conserved first and last residue.

J gene: TRBJ1-1
V gene: TRBV5-1
CDR3 protein: CASSLGESTEAFF

J gene: TRBJ1-6
V gene: TRBV5-5
CDR3 protein: CASSLDGAGNSPLHF

J gene: TRBJ2-7
V gene: TRBV4-1
CDR3 protein: CASSQEMSGTSGGDEQYF

J gene: TRBJ2-5
V gene: TRBV13
CDR3 protein: CASSLRRLEGTQYF

J gene: TRBJ2-7
V gene: TRBV6-1
CDR3 protein: CASVEGGTVYEQYF

J gene: TRBJ1-1
V gene: TRBV4-3
CDR3 protein: CASSHTRTSLNTEAFF

J gene: TRBJ2-7
V gene: TRBV6-5
CDR3 protein: CASSYSSPGYEQYF

J gene: TRBJ2-1
V gene: TRBV28
CDR3 protein: CASSLRGTSEHNEQFF

J gene: TRBJ2-7
V gene: TRBV5-1
CDR3 protein: CASSLSATGGSYEQYF

J gene: TRBJ2-7
V gene: TRBV5-6
CDR3 protein: CASSLEQVGVGEQYF

J gene: TRBJ2-1
V gene: TRBV2
CDR3 protein: CASVGGGNPYNEQFF

J gene: TRBJ2-3
V gene: TRBV10-3
CDR3 protein: CAHGGPEAGGTDTQYF

J gene: TRBJ1-2
V gene: TRBV2
CDR3 protein: CASRQAAATGYTF

J gene: TRBJ2-5
V gene: TRBV2
CDR3 protein: CASSEMAGQETQYF

J gene: TRBJ2-1
V gene: TRBV4-1
CDR3 protein: CASSQGLAGYNEQFF

J gene: TRBJ2-1
V gene: TRBV6-1
CDR3 protein: CASRNRLAGTNEQFF

J gene: TRBJ2-7
V gene: TRBV4-1
CDR3 protein: CASSQAGTGAVYEQYF

J gene: TRBJ2-7
V gene: TRBV4-3
CDR3 protein: CASSQDGTAFYEQYF

J gene: TRBJ2-5
V gene: TRBV7-9
CDR3 protein: CASSSPAGGNTGLETQYF

J gene: TRBJ1-1
V gene: TRBV5-1
CDR3 protein: CASSGRGGTEAFF

J gene: TRBJ1-2
V gene: TRBV4-1
CDR3 protein: CASSQDPGNYGYTF

J gene: TRBJ1-2
V gene: TRBV7-2
CDR3 protein: CASSLQGSNYGYTF

J gene: TRBJ2-5
V gene: TRBV7-9
CDR3 protein: CASSSRDRGRETQYF

J gene: TRBJ2-7
V gene: TRBV14
CDR3 protein: CASSRSRVEQYF

J gene: TRBJ1-5
V gene: TRBV9
CDR3 protein: CASSVVDSASQPQHF

J gene: TRBJ1-1
V gene: TRBV6-6
CDR3 protein: CASSYEGASRTEAFF

J gene: TRBJ1-4
V gene: TRBV2
CDR3 protein: CASSPGTGREKLFF

J gene: TRBJ2-7
V gene: TRBV2
CDR3 protein: CASSGTGGLYEQYF

J gene: TRBJ2-5
V gene: TRBV5-1
CDR3 protein: CASSLEGGRQETQYF